This entry lists 10 T cell receptor beta chains sequenced from one sample in a study of blood T cells in healthy people across ages (dated by TCRdb to 2014 to 2015). Library preparation used 5' RACE. The sequencing machine was an Illumina HiSeq 2500. A second PCR of about 6 to 11 cycles was performed with a sample-barcoded 5' primer and a J-beta primer mix. Clones were called with MiXCR by TCRdb after fastp trimmed the public reads at Q25, and only in-frame beta chains were retained. Each record represents a unique CDR3 protein, reported with the most common genes and DNA among its rows. A total of 800,000 to 950,000 distinct CDR3 sequences appear in this sample, about 27% of them only once. Of the sample, 10% to 13% is held by the ten largest clones. These data were also filed under a second study, of T cells of mothers and their children.

The sequencing input was blood. These receptors were collected from a woman aged 35 to 49 in good health.

The gene calls are TRBV7-2 and TRBJ2-5; D possibly corresponds to TRBD1 (6 bases). The J call may not be correct, given that the DNA end is closer to TRBJ2-7. The CDR3 contains 15 residues. Germline V gene data show CDR1 as SGHTA and CDR2 as FQGNSA. The CDR3 region is CASSLGAGELGEQYF. In DNA, the CDR3 is TGTGCCAGCAGCTTAGGGGCAGGGGAGCTTGGCGAGCAGTACTTC.

This clonotype was observed at least ten times. The chain links TRBV12-3 or TRBV12-4 to TRBJ2-6; no definite D call. The CDR3 extends over 13 amino acids. V gave up 4 bases and J gave up 8 bases, with 9 bases separating them. CDR3 bases: TGTGCCAGCAGTTACCTAGGGACCAACGTCCTGACTTTC. Its translation: CASSYLGTNVLTF.

The gene calls are TRBV6-1 and TRBJ2-1; possible D gene TRBD2, 5 bases. Germline-derived CDR1 and CDR2 are MNHNS and SASEGT. This CDR3 comprises 15 residues. The V end lost 5 bases, the J end lost 8 bases, and 19 bases lay between the germline ends. Here the CDR3 DNA reads TGTGCCAGCAGTCTGGAGGTTCGCGGATCCTATGAGCAGTTCTTC. It is translated as CASSLEVRGSYEQFF.

This clonotype occurred many times. The V gene is TRBV4-2, the J gene TRBJ1-2, with 7 positions matching TRBD1. Trimming at V came to 0 bases and at J to 4 bases, leaving 8 bases not matched to a gene. In germline, CDR1 is LGHNA, CDR2 YNFKEQ. This CDR3 has 16 residues. CDR3 DNA sequence: TGTGCCAGCAGCCAAGATGTTCGACAGGGATCCTATGGCTACACCTTC. Translating gives CASSQDVRQGSYGYTF.

The chain links TRBV20-1 to TRBJ2-1, with TRBD1 matching over 8 bases. J gave up 0 bases and V 8 bases, and 9 bases lay outside the gene matches. The CDR3 covers 15 residues. The germline gives CDR1 DFQATT, CDR2 SNEGSKA (reference sequence). As DNA, the CDR3 is TGCAGTACAAAACAGGGGGGAGACTCCTACAATGAGCAGTTCTTC. This sequence encodes CSTKQGGDSYNEQFF.

In regard to this clonotype: A much larger clone lies a single base off, so this may be a read error. The rearrangement joins TRBV6-2 or TRBV6-3 to TRBJ2-6; D gene ambiguous. This CDR3 spans 16 amino acids. In germline, CDR1 is MNHEY, CDR2 SVGEGT. Trimming left V 7 bases short and J 0 bases short, with 13 bases between. CDR3 sequence reads: CASNKRVISGANVLTF. The CDR3 DNA follows: TGTGCCAGCAACAAACGGGTTATCTCTGGGGCCAACGTCCTGACTTTC.

V usage is TRBV28 and J usage is TRBJ2-1; D might be TRBD2 (6 bases). CDR1 and CDR2 from the germline V gene are MDHEN and SYDVKM. The CDR3 spans 15 residues. Trimming left V 5 bases short and J 3 bases short, with 14 bases between. CDR3 DNA sequence: TGTGCCAGCAGTCTCGGAGGGGTCCTCTACAATGAGCAGTTCTTC. Translation gives CASSLGGVLYNEQFF.

Remarks on this clonotype: A much larger clone sits a single nucleotide away, making a read error possible. This chain joins TRBV7-2 and TRBJ2-5, with 11 bases aligning to TRBD2. Matching the DNA end better, TRBJ2-7 makes the J call doubtful. The length of the CDR3 is 15 residues. Germline CDR1 reads SGHTA; CDR2 reads FQGNSA. CDR3 protein: CAGSFGLAGTYEQYF. CDR3 nucleotides: TGTGCCGGCAGTTTTGGACTAGCGGGTACCTACGAGCAGTACTTC.

This clonotype was seen at least ten times. The genes are TRBV7-2 and TRBJ2-7; D is uncertain. Germline V gives CDR1 SGHTA, CDR2 FQGNSA. The CDR3 is 12 amino acids. The V and J ends lost 2 bases and 2 bases respectively, with 4 bases between them. The CDR3 here is CASSLTPYEQYF. CDR3 bases: TGTGCCAGCAGCTTAACCCCCTACGAGCAGTACTTC.

This clonotype has only a few counts. V and J are TRBV6-6 and TRBJ1-1; unclear D gene. Looked up from germline, CDR1 is MNHNY and CDR2 is SVGAGI (reference sequence). Deletions cut 6 bases from V and 1 base from J, with 12 bases between. The CDR3 runs to 14 residues. The CDR3 DNA reads TGTGCCAGCAGATTAGACCAGGCGAACACTGAAGCTTTCTTT. It codes for CASRLDQANTEAFF.